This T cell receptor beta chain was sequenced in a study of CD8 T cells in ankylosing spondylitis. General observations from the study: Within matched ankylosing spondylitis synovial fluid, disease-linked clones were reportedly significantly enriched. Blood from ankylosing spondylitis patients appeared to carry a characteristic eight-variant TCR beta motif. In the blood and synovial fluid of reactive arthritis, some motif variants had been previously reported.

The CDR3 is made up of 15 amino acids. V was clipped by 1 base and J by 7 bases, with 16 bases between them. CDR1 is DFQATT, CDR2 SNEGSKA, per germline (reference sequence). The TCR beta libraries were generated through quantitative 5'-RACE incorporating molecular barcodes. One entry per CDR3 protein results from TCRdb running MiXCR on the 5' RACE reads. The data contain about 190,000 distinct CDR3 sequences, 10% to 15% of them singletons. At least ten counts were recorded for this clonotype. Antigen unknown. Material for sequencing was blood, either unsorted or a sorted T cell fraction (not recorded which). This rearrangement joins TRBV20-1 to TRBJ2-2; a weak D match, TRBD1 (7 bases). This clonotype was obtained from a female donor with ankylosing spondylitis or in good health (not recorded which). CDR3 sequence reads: CSARVQGRNGGELFF. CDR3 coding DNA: TGCAGTGCTAGAGTACAGGGGAGGAATGGCGGGGAGCTGTTTTTT.